Listed below are T cell receptor beta chains from one sample, sequenced in a study of T cell responses to AZD1222 COVID-19 vaccine. Sequencing was performed with immunoSEQ multiplex PCR; in TCRdb, only in-frame clones are kept and a portion is missing. The profile shows fewer than 250,000 clones, about 92% of them singletons. The sequenced sample was peripheral blood, obtained on day 0 of AZD1222 vaccination. The receptor set was obtained from an adult in good health. Both conserved end residues are part of each CDR3. A D gene is named only where the DNA matches it firmly. Part of the rows lack a size; the others show once, few, many or a class for expanded clones.

>-|-|TRBV18|TRBJ1-1
CASSPQGTEAFF
TGTGCCAGCTCACCCCAGGGCACTGAAGCTTTCTTT
>-|-|TRBV28|TRBJ2-7
CASSSPKARQYF
TGTGCCAGCAGTTCCCCGAAGGCAAGGCAGTACTTC
>TRBD1|-|TRBV7-2|TRBJ2-5
CASSLARGWKTQYF
TGTGCCAGCAGCTTAGCCAGGGGGTGGAAGACCCAGTACTTC
>-|once|TRBV7-3|TRBJ2-3
CASSLNSPFTDTQYF
TGTGCCAGCAGCTTAAACTCACCCTTCACAGATACGCAGTATTTT
>-|-|TRBV6-1|TRBJ1-5
CASSEWVGDQPQHF
TGTGCCAGCAGTGAATGGGTAGGGGATCAGCCCCAGCATTTT
>TRBD2|-|TRBV3-1/TRBV3-2|TRBJ2-7
CASSQGGGLAYEQYF
TGTGCCAGCAGCCAAGGCGGGGGGCTCGCCTACGAGCAGTACTTC
>-|-|TRBV7-2|TRBJ1-1
CASSFSAPGHLGTEAFF
TGTGCCAGCAGCTTTAGTGCTCCGGGACACCTGGGGACTGAAGCTTTCTTT
>-|-|TRBV7-9|TRBJ1-2
CASSLSEGGYTF
TGTGCCAGCAGCTTATCAGAGGGGGGCTACACCTTC
>TRBD1|-|TRBV19|TRBJ2-1
CASKIPGQGIDEQFF
TGTGCCAGTAAAATACCGGGACAGGGAATCGATGAGCAGTTCTTC
>TRBD1|-|TRBV6-5|TRBJ2-7
CASSSYRGSEQYF
TGTGCCAGCAGTTCCTACAGGGGTAGCGAGCAGTACTTC
>-|-|TRBV4-2|TRBJ2-5
CASSHAGEQETQYF
TGTGCCAGCAGCCATGCAGGGGAGCAAGAGACCCAGTACTTC